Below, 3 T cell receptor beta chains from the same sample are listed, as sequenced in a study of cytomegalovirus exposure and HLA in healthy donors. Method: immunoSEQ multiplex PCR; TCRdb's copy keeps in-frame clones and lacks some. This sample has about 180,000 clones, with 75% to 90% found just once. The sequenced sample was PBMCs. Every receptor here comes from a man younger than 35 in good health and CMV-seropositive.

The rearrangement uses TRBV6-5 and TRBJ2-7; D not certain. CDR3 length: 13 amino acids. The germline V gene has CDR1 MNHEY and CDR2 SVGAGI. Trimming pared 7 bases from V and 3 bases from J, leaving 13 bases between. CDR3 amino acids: CASKSEVGYEQYF. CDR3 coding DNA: TGTGCCAGCAAAAGCGAGGTGGGCTACGAGCAGTACTTC.

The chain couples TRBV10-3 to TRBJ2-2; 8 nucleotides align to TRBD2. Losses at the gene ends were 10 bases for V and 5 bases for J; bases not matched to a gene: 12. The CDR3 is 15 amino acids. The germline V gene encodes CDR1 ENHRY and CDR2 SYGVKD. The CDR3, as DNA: TGTGCCACCTGCCCCAGCGGGAGTAGGACCGGGGAGCTGTTTTTT. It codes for CATCPSGSRTGELFF.

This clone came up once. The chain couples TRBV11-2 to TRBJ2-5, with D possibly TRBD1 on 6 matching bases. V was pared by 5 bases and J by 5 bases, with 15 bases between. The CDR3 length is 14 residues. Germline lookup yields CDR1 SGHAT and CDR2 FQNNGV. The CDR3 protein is CASSPRLRGETQYF. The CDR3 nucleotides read TGTGCCAGCAGCCCCCGACTTAGGGGGGAGACCCAGTACTTC.